Detailed here is one T cell receptor beta chain. This sample was taken from a study of T cells in Graves' hyperthyroidism and ophthalmopathy. In the study overall: Pretreatment peripheral blood was obtained at initial diagnosis.

Trimming removed 4 bases from V and 4 bases from J; junction bases left unmatched: 6. The CDR3 is made up of 15 amino acids. Germline-derived CDR1 and CDR2 are MDHEN and SYDVKM. Amplification of TCR beta CDR3 regions used RNA as the template. The TCR CDR3 first-round RT-PCR relied on the HTBI primer set. MiXCR was run by TCRdb on the multiplex PCR reads, yielding one entry per CDR3 protein. The data show some 570,000 distinct CDR3 sequences, more than 13% seen once. The sample consisted of blood. The V call is TRBV28, the J call TRBJ2-5; 10 positions agree with TRBD1. This TCR was recovered from a young woman with Graves' ophthalmopathy. CDR3 sequence (DNA): TGTGCCAGCAGTTGGGACAGGGGACGGGGAGAGACCCAGTACTTC. It codes for CASSWDRGRGETQYF.